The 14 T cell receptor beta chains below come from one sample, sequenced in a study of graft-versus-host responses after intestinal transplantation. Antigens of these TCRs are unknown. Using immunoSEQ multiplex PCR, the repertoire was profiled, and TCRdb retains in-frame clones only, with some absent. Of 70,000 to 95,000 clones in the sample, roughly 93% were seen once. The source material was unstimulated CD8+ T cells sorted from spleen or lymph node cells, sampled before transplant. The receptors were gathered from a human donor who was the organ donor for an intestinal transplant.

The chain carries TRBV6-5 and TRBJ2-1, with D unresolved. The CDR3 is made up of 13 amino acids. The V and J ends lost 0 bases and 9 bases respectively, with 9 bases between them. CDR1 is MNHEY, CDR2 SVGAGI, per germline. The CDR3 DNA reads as TGTGCCAGCAGTTACTCGAAAAACAGTGAGCAGTTCTTC. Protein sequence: CASSYSKNSEQFF.

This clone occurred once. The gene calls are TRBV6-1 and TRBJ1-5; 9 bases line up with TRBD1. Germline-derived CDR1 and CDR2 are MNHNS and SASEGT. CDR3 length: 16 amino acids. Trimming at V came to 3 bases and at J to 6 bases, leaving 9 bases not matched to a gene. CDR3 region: CASSELPGQGRQPQHF. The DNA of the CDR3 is TGTGCCAGCAGTGAGTTACCGGGACAGGGACGTCAGCCCCAGCATTTT.

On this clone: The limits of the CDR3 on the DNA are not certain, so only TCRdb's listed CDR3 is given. The CDR3 protein is CAWSVGTGAFF. The chain recombines TRBV30 with TRBJ2-1; the D call in the table, TRBD1, was not verified against the DNA. The CDR3 comprises 11 residues, both ends counted. In germline, CDR1 is GTSNPN, CDR2 SVGIG (reference sequence).

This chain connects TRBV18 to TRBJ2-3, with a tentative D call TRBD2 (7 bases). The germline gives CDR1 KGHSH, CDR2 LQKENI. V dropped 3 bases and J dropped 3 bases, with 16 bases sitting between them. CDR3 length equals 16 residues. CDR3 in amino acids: CASSPNREGITDTQYF. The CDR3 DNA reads TGTGCCAGCTCACCCAACAGGGAGGGGATAACAGATACGCAGTATTTT.

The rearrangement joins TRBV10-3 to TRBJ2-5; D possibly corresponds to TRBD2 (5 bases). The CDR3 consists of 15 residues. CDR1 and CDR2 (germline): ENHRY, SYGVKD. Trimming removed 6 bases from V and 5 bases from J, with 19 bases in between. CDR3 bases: TGTGCCATCAGCGCGGGTCCCCCGAACCCCGAGACCCAGTACTTC. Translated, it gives CAISAGPPNPETQYF.

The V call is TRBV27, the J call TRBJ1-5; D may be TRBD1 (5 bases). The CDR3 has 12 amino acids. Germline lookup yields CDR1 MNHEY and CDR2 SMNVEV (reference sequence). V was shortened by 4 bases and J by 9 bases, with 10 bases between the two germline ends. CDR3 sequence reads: CASSSGVGPQHF. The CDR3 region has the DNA TGTGCCAGCAGTTCGGGGGTCGGGCCCCAGCATTTT.

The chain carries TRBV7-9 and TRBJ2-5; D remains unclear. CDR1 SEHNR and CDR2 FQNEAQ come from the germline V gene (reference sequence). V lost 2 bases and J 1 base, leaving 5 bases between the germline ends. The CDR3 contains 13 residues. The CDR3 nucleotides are TGTGCCAGCAGCTTACCCTCCCAAGAGACCCAGTACTTC. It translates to CASSLPSQETQYF.

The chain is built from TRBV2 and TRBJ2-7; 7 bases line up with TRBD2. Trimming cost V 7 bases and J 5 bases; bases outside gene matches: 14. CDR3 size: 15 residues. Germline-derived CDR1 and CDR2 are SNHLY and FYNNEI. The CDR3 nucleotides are TGTGCCAGCATGAGTGCGGCGGGAGTGCATGACGAGCAGTACTTC. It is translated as CASMSAAGVHDEQYF.

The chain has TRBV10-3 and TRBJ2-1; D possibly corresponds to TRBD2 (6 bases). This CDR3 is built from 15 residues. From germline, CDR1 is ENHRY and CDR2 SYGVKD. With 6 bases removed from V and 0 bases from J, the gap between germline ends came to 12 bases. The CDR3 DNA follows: TGTGCCATCAGGAATAGCGGCCCCTCCTACAATGAGCAGTTCTTC. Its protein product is CAIRNSGPSYNEQFF.

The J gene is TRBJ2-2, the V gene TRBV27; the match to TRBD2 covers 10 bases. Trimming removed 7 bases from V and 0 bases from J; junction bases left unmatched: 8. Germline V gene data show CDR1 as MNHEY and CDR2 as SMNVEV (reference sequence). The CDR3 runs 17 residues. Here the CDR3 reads CASKALAGDTNTGELFF. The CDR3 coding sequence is TGTGCCAGCAAGGCGCTAGCGGGGGACACGAACACCGGGGAGCTGTTTTTT.

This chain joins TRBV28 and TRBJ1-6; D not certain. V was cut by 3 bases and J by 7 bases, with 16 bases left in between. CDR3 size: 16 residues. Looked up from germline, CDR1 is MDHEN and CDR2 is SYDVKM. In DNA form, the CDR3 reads TGTGCCAGCAGTTTCCCGGGTCCGAGCCTAAATTCACCCCTCCACTTT. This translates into CASSFPGPSLNSPLHF.

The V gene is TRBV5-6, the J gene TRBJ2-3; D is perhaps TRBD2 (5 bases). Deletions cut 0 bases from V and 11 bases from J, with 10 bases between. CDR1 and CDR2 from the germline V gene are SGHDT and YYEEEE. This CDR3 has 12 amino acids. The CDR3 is CASSLATRGQYF. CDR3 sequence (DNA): TGTGCCAGCAGCTTGGCAACTAGAGGGCAGTATTTT.

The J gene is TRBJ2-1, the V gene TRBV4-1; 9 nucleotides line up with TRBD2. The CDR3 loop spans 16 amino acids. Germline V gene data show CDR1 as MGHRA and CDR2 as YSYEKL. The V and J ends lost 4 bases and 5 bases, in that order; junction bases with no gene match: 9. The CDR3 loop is CASSRTVAGENNEQFF. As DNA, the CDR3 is TGCGCCAGCAGCCGTACGGTAGCGGGAGAAAACAATGAGCAGTTCTTC.

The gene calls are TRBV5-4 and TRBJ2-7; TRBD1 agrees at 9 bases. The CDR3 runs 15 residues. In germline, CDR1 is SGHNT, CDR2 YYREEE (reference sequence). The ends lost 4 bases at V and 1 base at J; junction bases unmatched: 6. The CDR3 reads CASSPGQGLSYEQYF. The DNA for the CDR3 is TGTGCCAGCAGCCCCGGACAGGGGTTATCCTACGAGCAGTACTTC.